This T cell receptor (beta chain) was identified in a study of regulatory T cells in long-lasting Graves disease. V was clipped by 4 bases and J by 9 bases; unmatched bases: 4. The CDR3 spans 12 residues. In germline, CDR1 is MDHEN, CDR2 SYDVKM. Study-wide findings and caveats: Persistent disease exhibited a predilection for TRBV28, TRBJ1-2 and TRBJ2-5.

At least ten counts were recorded for this clonotype. The antigen is unknown. Assembly of TCR beta libraries relied on iRepertoire HTBI primers together with Arm-PCR of CDR3 regions. Per the original methods: Across samples, 62 TRBV and 14 TRBJ segments were found. Each CDR3 protein is one row after TCRdb ran MiXCR on the multiplex PCR reads. V and J calls and clone size were set by TCRdb, not the authors. Of around 510,000 distinct CDR3 sequences in the sample, around 21% were seen once. Time point noted: persistent/refractory GD, antithyroid drugs over 5 years with positive TRAb. Construction of the TCR library relied on RNA isolated from PBMCs. Patients all came to the study from an endocrinology department in Xi'an, China.

V usage is TRBV28 and J usage is TRBJ1-2; 8 bases are shared with TRBD1. The clonotype comes from a female donor with Graves disease. The material sequenced was peripheral blood mononuclear cells (PBMCs), taken when the disease was refractory, from a patient treated with antithyroid drugs. This CDR3 reads CASSSGGGSYTF. The CDR3 nucleotides are TGTGCCAGCAGTTCAGGGGGCGGCAGCTACACCTTC.